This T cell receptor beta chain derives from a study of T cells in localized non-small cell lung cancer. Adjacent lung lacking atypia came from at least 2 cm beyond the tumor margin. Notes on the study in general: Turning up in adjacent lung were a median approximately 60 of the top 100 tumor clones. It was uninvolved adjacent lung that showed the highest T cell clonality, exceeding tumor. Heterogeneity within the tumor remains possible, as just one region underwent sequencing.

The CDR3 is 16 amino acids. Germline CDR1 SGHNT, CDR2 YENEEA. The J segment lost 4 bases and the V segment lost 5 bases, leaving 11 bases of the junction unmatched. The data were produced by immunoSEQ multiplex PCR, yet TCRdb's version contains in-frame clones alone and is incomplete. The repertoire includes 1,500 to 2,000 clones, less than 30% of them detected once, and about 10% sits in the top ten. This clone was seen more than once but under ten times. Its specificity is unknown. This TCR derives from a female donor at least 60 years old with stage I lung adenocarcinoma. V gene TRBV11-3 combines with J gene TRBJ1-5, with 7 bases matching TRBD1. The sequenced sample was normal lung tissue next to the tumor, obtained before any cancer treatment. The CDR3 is CASSQSRDRMNQPQHF. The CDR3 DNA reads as TGTGCCAGCAGCCAAAGCAGGGACAGAATGAATCAGCCCCAGCATTTT.